This entry lists 30 T cell receptor beta chains sequenced from one sample in a study of blood T cell repertoires in COVID-19. Only in-frame clones appear in the TCRdb table, and some are missing; sequencing was by immunoSEQ multiplex PCR. The sample shows 130,000 to 150,000 clones, over 75% of them seen only once. Sequencing was performed on PBMCs or T cells enriched from blood (not recorded which). These receptor sequences come from a woman between 25 and 40 years old with acute COVID-19.

The rearrangement uses TRBV6-1 and TRBJ2-7; D perhaps matches TRBD2 (5 bases). Germline V gene lookup returns CDR1 MNHNS and CDR2 SASEGT. Trimming took off 3 bases at V and 7 bases at J, with 19 bases between the two ends. The CDR3 length is 15 residues. CDR3 nucleotides: TGTGCCAGCAGTGAGGTATTTGGAACCGGCGGGGAGCAGTACTTC. Protein sequence: CASSEVFGTGGEQYF.

The chain combines TRBV7-8 with TRBJ1-3, with 8 bases aligning to TRBD1. The ends lost 5 bases at V and 4 bases at J; junction bases unmatched: 13. CDR1 and CDR2 (germline): SGHVS, FQNEAQ. This CDR3 region has 17 residues. CDR3 sequence (DNA): TGTGCCAGCAGCCGAGTAGGTCAGGGGGCTATAGGAAACACCATATATTTT. Protein product: CASSRVGQGAIGNTIYF.

The J gene is TRBJ2-7, the V gene TRBV19; D gene uncertain. Germline CDR1 and CDR2: LNHDA and SQIVND (reference sequence). CDR3 length equals 14 residues. V lost 4 bases, J lost 0 bases, and 10 bases lay in between. The CDR3 loop is CASSRNYISYEQYF. The CDR3 nucleotides are TGTGCCAGTAGTAGAAACTATATCTCCTACGAGCAGTACTTC.

The chain employs TRBV19 and TRBJ1-2; TRBD1 is a possible D gene (5 bases). V lost 3 bases, J lost 5 bases, and 10 bases lay in between. The CDR3 consists of 13 residues. Germline loops: CDR1 LNHDA, CDR2 SQIVND (reference sequence). The CDR3 nucleotides are TGTGCCAGTAGTATCGGGGGGTGGTATGGCTACACCTTC. Translating gives CASSIGGWYGYTF.

The chain combines TRBV29-1 with TRBJ1-1; maybe TRBD1 (6 bases). Looked up from germline, CDR1 is SQVTM and CDR2 is ANQGSEA. Trimming stripped 6 bases from V and 3 bases from J, with 20 bases between. There are 15 residues in the CDR3. The CDR3 DNA sequence: TGCAGCGTCCATGCCCAACAGGGAGGGTACACTGAAGCTTTCTTT. Its protein is CSVHAQQGGYTEAFF. The full variable domain, rest sourced from reference TRBV29-1 and TRBJ1-1, is SAVISQKPSRDICQRGTSLTIQCQVDSQVTMMFWYRQQPGQSLTLIATANQGSEATYESGFVIDKFPISRPNLTFSTLTVSNMSPEDSSIYLCSVHAQQGGYTEAFFGQGTRLTVV.

The genes are TRBV2 and TRBJ2-1, with TRBD2 as a possible D gene (6 bases). V was cut by 4 bases and J by 0 bases, with 10 bases left in between. Germline assignment: CDR1 SNHLY and CDR2 FYNNEI. The CDR3 length is 15 residues. CDR3 region: CASSAEGSSYNEQFF. The CDR3 region has the DNA TGTGCCAGCAGTGCGGAGGGAAGCTCCTACAATGAGCAGTTCTTC.

The genes are TRBV20-1 and TRBJ2-5, with a possible D match to TRBD1 (5 bases). CDR1 is DFQATT, CDR2 SNEGSKA, per germline (reference sequence). Trimming removed 3 bases from V and 3 bases from J, with 20 bases in between. The CDR3 extends over 16 amino acids. This CDR3 is CSASNGWEGVEETQYF. CDR3 coding DNA: TGCAGTGCTAGTAACGGGTGGGAAGGGGTTGAAGAGACCCAGTACTTC.

The rearrangement links TRBV4-3 to TRBJ1-6, with D unclear. CDR1 is LGHNA, CDR2 YSLEER, per germline. V lost 0 bases and J 13 bases, leaving 19 bases between the germline ends. This CDR3 is built from 16 residues. CDR3 nucleotides: TGCGCCAGCAGCCAAGATCGAAGCACTCCAGCGTTTCCCCTCCACTTT. It translates to CASSQDRSTPAFPLHF.

The chain joins TRBV7-2 to TRBJ2-4; 7 nucleotides line up with TRBD1. The CDR3 covers 16 residues. The V and J ends lost 5 bases and 0 bases, in that order; junction bases with no gene match: 7. Germline loops: CDR1 SGHTA, CDR2 FQGNSA. The CDR3 nucleotides are TGTGCCAGCAGCGCCCCTGGGACAGTAGCCAAAAACATTCAGTACTTC. Its protein product is CASSAPGTVAKNIQYF.

The chain links TRBV7-3 to TRBJ2-3; maybe TRBD1 (6 bases). V was clipped by 3 bases and J by 1 base, with 17 bases between them. This CDR3 comprises 17 residues. Per the germline V gene, CDR1 is SGHTA and CDR2 is FQGTGA. Here the CDR3 reads CASSLGRGGGGTDTQYF. DNA of the CDR3: TGTGCCAGCAGCTTGGGCAGGGGTGGGGGAGGCACAGATACGCAGTATTTT.

The V call is TRBV19, the J call TRBJ1-1; 12 nucleotides agree with TRBD1. CDR3 length: 18 residues. Germline CDR1 LNHDA, CDR2 SQIVND (reference sequence). The V gene end was trimmed by 4 bases and the J gene end by 1 base; junction bases not matched to a gene: 10. The CDR3 DNA reads as TGTGCCAGTAGTACGGCCGGGACAGGGGGCTTCCCGAACACTGAAGCTTTCTTT. Protein: CASSTAGTGGFPNTEAFF.

This sequence joins TRBV5-1 and TRBJ2-3; D is undetermined. Trimming took 3 bases from V and 0 from J, leaving 17 bases between them. This CDR3 has 17 amino acids. The germline CDR1 and CDR2 sequences are SGHRS and YFSETQ. This chain's CDR3 is CASSSTPLGTSTDTQYF. The CDR3 DNA is TGCGCCAGCAGCTCGACACCACTTGGAACTAGCACAGATACGCAGTATTTT.

This chain joins TRBV2 and TRBJ1-1; D unresolved. Trimming took 7 bases from V and 4 from J, leaving 10 bases between them. CDR3 length: 12 residues. CDR1 and CDR2 (germline): SNHLY, FYNNEI. The CDR3 nucleotides read TGTGCCAGCACGGAGGACTTCACTGAAGCTTTCTTT. This translates into CASTEDFTEAFF.

The chain is built from TRBV5-1 and TRBJ1-4; the D is unclear. The V end lost 0 bases, the J end lost 0 bases, and 15 bases lay between the germline ends. The CDR3 consists of 18 residues. Per the germline V gene, CDR1 is SGHRS and CDR2 is YFSETQ. The CDR3 DNA sequence: TGCGCCAGCAGCTTGGCCAGAAAAACCGAAACAACTAATGAAAAACTGTTTTTT. Encoded protein: CASSLARKTETTNEKLFF.

The chain links TRBV5-6 to TRBJ2-1; 9 nucleotides align to TRBD2. Trimming cost V 4 bases and J 4 bases; bases outside gene matches: 12. This CDR3 is 17 amino acids long. The germline CDR1 and CDR2 sequences are SGHDT and YYEEEE. This CDR3 is CASSLPGSGRRYNEQFF. CDR3 nucleotide sequence: TGTGCCAGCAGCCTTCCAGGGAGCGGGAGGAGGTACAATGAGCAGTTCTTC.

The chain links TRBV30 to TRBJ1-1, with unresolved D. The CDR3 runs to 12 residues. CDR1 and CDR2 from the germline V gene are GTSNPN and SVGIG (reference sequence). V was cut by 5 bases and J by 6 bases, with 13 bases left in between. The CDR3 DNA reads as TGTGCCTGGTGGGCCCTGCCAGCTGAAGCTTTCTTT. This codes for CAWWALPAEAFF.

V and J are TRBV5-5 and TRBJ2-2, with 10 bases that match TRBD2. The germline CDR1 and CDR2 sequences are SGHKS and YYEKEE (reference sequence). The CDR3 has 15 residues. J gave up 6 bases and V 8 bases, and 10 bases lay outside the gene matches. CDR3 in amino acids: CARLLAGDQAGELFF. Here the CDR3 DNA reads TGTGCCAGACTGCTAGCGGGAGATCAGGCCGGGGAGCTGTTTTTT. Full variable domain (remainder filled in from reference TRBV5-5 and TRBJ2-2): DAGVTQSPTHLIKTRGQQVTLRCSPISGHKSVSWYQQVLGQGPQFIFQYYEKEERGRGNFPDRFSARQFPNYSSELNVNALLLGDSALYLCARLLAGDQAGELFFGEGSRLTVL.

This chain connects TRBV28 to TRBJ1-2, with D hard to call. With 6 bases removed from V and 2 bases from J, the gap between germline ends came to 10 bases. The CDR3 length is 13 residues. The germline V gene encodes CDR1 MDHEN and CDR2 SYDVKM. The CDR3 sequence is CASSIDKNYGYTF. For the CDR3, the DNA is TGTGCCAGCAGCATCGACAAGAACTATGGCTACACCTTC.

The CDR3 region is CAISRDQGAYEQYF. The CDR3 DNA follows: TGTGCCATCAGTAGAGATCAGGGGGCCTACGAGCAGTACTTC. V gene TRBV10-3 combines with J gene TRBJ2-7; TRBD1 aligns across 7 bases. J was trimmed by 2 bases and V by 5 bases; bases with no gene match: 6. The germline V gene encodes CDR1 ENHRY and CDR2 SYGVKD. This CDR3 is built from 14 residues.

The rearrangement uses TRBV7-6 and TRBJ1-1, with D hard to call. The CDR3 covers 12 residues. CDR1 SGHVS and CDR2 FNYEAQ come from the germline V gene. Trimming took off 2 bases at V and 4 bases at J, with 5 bases between the two ends. Here the CDR3 reads CASSLLSTEAFF. CDR3 coding DNA: TGTGCCAGCAGCTTATTATCCACTGAAGCTTTCTTT.

The chain recombines TRBV7-9 with TRBJ2-7; 13 nucleotides line up with TRBD2. The CDR3 loop spans 15 amino acids. Per germline, CDR1 SEHNR and CDR2 FQNEAQ (reference sequence). V was pared by 5 bases and J by 3 bases, with 4 bases of the junction left unmatched. The CDR3 coding sequence is TGTGCCAGCAGCCCCGGGACTAGCGGGATCTACGAGCAGTACTTC. Amino acids: CASSPGTSGIYEQYF.

As DNA, the CDR3 is TGTGCCAGCAGCTTATGGGCGGGAGGTTCGTACGAGCAGTACTTC. The encoded protein is CASSLWAGGSYEQYF. The rearrangement links TRBV7-3 to TRBJ2-7, with TRBD2 matching 8 bases. This CDR3 spans 15 amino acids. Trimming took 2 bases from V and 4 from J; bases not matched to a gene: 7. CDR1 and CDR2 (germline): SGHTA, FQGTGA. Full variable domain (rest looked up from reference TRBV7-3 and TRBJ2-7): GAGVSQTPSNKVTEKGKYVELRCDPISGHTALYWYRQSLGQGPEFLIYFQGTGAADDSGLPNDRFFAVRPEGSVSTLKIQRTERGDSAVYLCASSLWAGGSYEQYFGPGTRLTVT.

The chain carries TRBV28 and TRBJ2-7; D is possibly TRBD2 (6 bases). Germline V gene data show CDR1 as MDHEN and CDR2 as SYDVKM. The ends were cut back, 5 bases at V and 2 bases at J, with 13 bases in the middle. This CDR3 has 14 residues. The CDR3 loop reads CASSGGTIPYEQYF. The CDR3 DNA is TGTGCCAGCAGTGGAGGGACCATCCCCTACGAGCAGTACTTC.

V usage is TRBV19 and J usage is TRBJ2-7, with D perhaps matching TRBD1 (6 bases). The CDR3 runs 13 residues. V lost 6 bases, J lost 4 bases, and 13 bases lay in between. Germline lookup yields CDR1 LNHDA and CDR2 SQIVND (reference sequence). CDR3 protein: CASSRTEVYEQYF. In nucleotides, the CDR3 is TGTGCCAGTAGCCGGACAGAGGTTTACGAGCAGTACTTC.

The J gene is TRBJ2-1, the V gene TRBV14; D is possibly TRBD2 (7 bases). V lost 1 base and J 8 bases, leaving 21 bases between the germline ends. CDR3 size: 17 residues. The germline V gene encodes CDR1 SGHDN and CDR2 FVKESK. The CDR3 is CASSQGAYRGAGDEQFF. CDR3 sequence (DNA): TGTGCCAGCAGCCAAGGTGCTTATCGGGGGGCGGGAGATGAGCAGTTCTTC.

This chain links TRBV18 with TRBJ1-2, with 7 nucleotides matching TRBD1. The J segment lost 4 bases and the V segment lost 6 bases, leaving 8 bases of the junction unmatched. Germline V gene data show CDR1 as KGHSH and CDR2 as LQKENI. The CDR3 sequence is 14 residues long. For the CDR3, the DNA is TGTGCCAGCTCCATAAAGACAGGGTCCTATGGCTACACCTTC. Translation gives CASSIKTGSYGYTF.

The chain joins TRBV7-2 to TRBJ2-1; no clear D gene. The ends were cut back, 5 bases at V and 4 bases at J, with 12 bases in the middle. CDR1 and CDR2 from the germline V gene are SGHTA and FQGNSA. This CDR3 has 14 residues. The CDR3 sequence: CASSQALVYNEQFF. The CDR3 nucleotides are TGTGCCAGCAGCCAAGCACTTGTATACAATGAGCAGTTCTTC.

This clone was seen only once. This chain connects TRBV6-6 to TRBJ2-7; perhaps TRBD2 as D (8 bases). The germline V and J ends were trimmed by 6 bases and 0 bases, with 33 bases remaining between them. The CDR3 covers 21 residues. Per germline, CDR1 MNHNY and CDR2 SVGAGI (reference sequence). The CDR3 bases are TGTGCCAGCAGCCACCGGGGGCAGGGGGGTCAGCGGGAGCTGATCTCCTACGAGCAGTACTTC. Translated, it gives CASSHRGQGGQRELISYEQYF.

This clone was seen just once. The J gene is TRBJ2-7, the V gene TRBV24-1; tentative D call: TRBD1 (6 bases). CDR1 and CDR2 (germline): KGHDR, SFDVKD. The CDR3 is 14 residues long. V lost 4 bases and J lost 5, with 14 bases in between. CDR3 region: CATSDPTGRDEQYF. CDR3 nucleotide sequence: TGTGCCACCAGTGACCCGACAGGTAGGGACGAGCAGTACTTC.

V gene TRBV7-2 combines with J gene TRBJ1-3; 8 positions match TRBD1. Germline V gene sequence: CDR1 SGHTA, CDR2 FQGNSA. Trimming took 4 bases from V and 4 from J; bases not matched to a gene: 0. This CDR3 comprises 13 residues. The CDR3 here is CASSWDRGNTIYF. In DNA, the CDR3 is TGTGCCAGCAGCTGGGACAGGGGAAACACCATATATTTT.